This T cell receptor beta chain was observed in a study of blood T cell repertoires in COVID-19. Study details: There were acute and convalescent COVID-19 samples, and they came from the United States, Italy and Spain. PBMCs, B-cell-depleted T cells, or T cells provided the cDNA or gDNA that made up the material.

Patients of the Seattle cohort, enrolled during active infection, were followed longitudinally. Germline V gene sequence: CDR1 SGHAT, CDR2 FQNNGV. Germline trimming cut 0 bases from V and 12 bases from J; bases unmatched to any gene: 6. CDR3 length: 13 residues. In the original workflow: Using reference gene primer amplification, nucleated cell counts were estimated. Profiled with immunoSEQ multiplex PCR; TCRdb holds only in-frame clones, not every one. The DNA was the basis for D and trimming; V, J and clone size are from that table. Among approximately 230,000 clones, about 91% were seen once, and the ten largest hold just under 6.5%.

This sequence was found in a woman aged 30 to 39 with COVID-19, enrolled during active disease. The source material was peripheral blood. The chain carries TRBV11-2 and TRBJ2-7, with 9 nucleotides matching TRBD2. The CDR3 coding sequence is TGTGCCAGCAGCTTAGAGCGGGGGGGCTATGCGTACTTC. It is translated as CASSLERGGYAYF. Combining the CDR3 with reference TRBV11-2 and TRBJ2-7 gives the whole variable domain EAGVAQSPRYKIIEKRQSVAFWCNPISGHATLYWYQQILGQGPKLLIQFQNNGVVDDSQLPKDRFSAERLKGVDSTLKIQPAKLEDSAVYLCASSLERGGYAYFGPGTRLTVT.